This TCR beta chain was sequenced in a study of blood T cell repertoires in COVID-19. This clone was seen a few times. Clones were sequenced by immunoSEQ multiplex PCR, and TCRdb holds only the in-frame ones, with some missing. The sample has more than 200,000 clones; roughly 80% are singletons. Source material: peripheral blood. The receptor was isolated from a woman aged 70 to 79 with active or convalescent COVID-19.

CDR3 in amino acids: CASSQDFGPSSYNSPLHF. The CDR3 DNA is TGTGCCAGCAGTCAGGACTTTGGACCGAGCTCCTATAATTCACCCCTCCACTTT. This chain links TRBV27 with TRBJ1-6; D not resolved. V was shortened by 5 bases and J by 0 bases, with 17 bases between the two germline ends. From germline, CDR1 is MNHEY and CDR2 SMNVEV (reference sequence). CDR3 size: 18 residues.